The subject of this entry is one TCR beta chain. No antigen is known for it. The data originate from a study of cytomegalovirus exposure and HLA in healthy donors. Whole-study context: A previous analysis identified around 120 million unique TCR beta sequences derived from some 200 million T cells.

Overall study results and limits: With further analysis later on, most CMV-associated TCR beta chains appeared HLA-restricted. DRB1 showed the most TCR associations and HLA-C the fewest in a later analysis, as rates varied by HLA locus.

The PCR was carried out with 60 Vbeta primers and 13 Jbeta primers. In the authors' methods: An analysis that came later counted 80 million or so unique TCR beta chains, around 12 million shared. Using immunoSEQ multiplex PCR, the repertoire was profiled, and TCRdb retains in-frame clones only, with some absent. V and J calls plus clone size are reproduced from that table; the DNA served to infer D and trimming. Of about 89,000 clones listed, 76% were seen once; the top ten hold 1.2% to 1.5%. Sequences were obtained from PBMCs. The sequence derives from a male donor in good health and CMV-seronegative.

CDR3 nucleotide sequence: TGTGCCAGCAGCGATAAACAGGGTTTGGGGGAAAAACTGTTTTTT. Translated, it gives CASSDKQGLGEKLFF. V and J are TRBV7-7 and TRBJ1-4; D may be TRBD1 (6 bases). CDR3 size: 15 residues. Per the germline V gene, CDR1 is SSHAT and CDR2 is FNYEAQ (reference sequence). V was shortened by 5 bases and J by 8 bases, with 18 bases between the two germline ends.